One T cell receptor beta chain is described in this entry. Its target is unknown. The deep-level immunoSEQ assay was used. An even split of each subset's genomic DNA across several immunoSEQ plates was performed. In the source study's methods: ImmunoSEQ only sent back junction sequences with no quality scores, so filtering was done differently. Assay: immunoSEQ multiplex PCR; the TCRdb copy retains only in-frame clones and omits some. V, J and clone size are taken as reported in that table, and D and trimming were inferred from the DNA itself. The sample yields about 680,000 clones, around three quarters seen once. The record originates from a study of shared clonotypes between healthy human individuals. The study, taken as a whole, reports: Naive subsets, compared against memory subsets, generally had larger estimated richness values.

Germline V gene data show CDR1 as WSHSY and CDR2 as SAAADI. CDR3 length equals 13 residues. The trim removed 6 bases at V and 0 bases at J, leaving 0 bases unmatched. The V gene is TRBV10-2, the J gene TRBJ2-7, with 9 bases fitting TRBD1. The sequencing sample was made of memory CD4+ T cells sorted from blood. Subset of the sample: CD45RA-negative fraction. The TCR originated in a woman in her thirties in good health. The CDR3 bases are TGCGCCAGCAGGACAGGGGGCTCCTACGAGCAGTACTTC. This codes for CASRTGGSYEQYF.